The source of this T cell receptor beta chain is a study of blood T cell repertoires in COVID-19. The method was immunoSEQ multiplex PCR; TCRdb's version includes in-frame clones alone and lacks a portion of them. The sample includes 45,000 to 65,000 clones, roughly 83% of them seen just once. The CDR3 is made up of 17 amino acids. Deletions cut 4 bases from V and 0 bases from J, with 16 bases between. Germline V gene data show CDR1 as ENHRY and CDR2 as SYGVKD. The sample consisted of peripheral blood. The V gene is TRBV10-3, the J gene TRBJ2-1, with D tentatively TRBD2 (5 bases). This clonotype was sampled from a man aged 25-45 years with COVID-19, enrolled during active disease. CDR3 loop: CAISVAGSVSSYNEQFF. The CDR3 DNA sequence: TGTGCCATCAGTGTTGCCGGTAGCGTAAGCTCCTACAATGAGCAGTTCTTC.